The 9 T cell receptor beta chains below were found in one sample sequenced in a study of CD8 T cells in Susac syndrome. With random hexamers, reverse transcription was performed on about 0.5 to 1 ug of RNA. In TCRdb, the immunoSEQ multiplex PCR reads were re-called with MiXCR into one record per CDR3 protein. The table lists about 170,000 distinct CDR3 sequences, over 85% of them singletons, with approximately 0.094% in the top ten. Specimen: CD4+ T cells from PBMCs. The origin of the receptors is a human donor with multiple sclerosis.

The gene calls are TRBV5-1 and TRBJ1-4, with 10 bases identical to TRBD1. The germline gives CDR1 SGHRS, CDR2 YFSETQ. Losses at the gene ends were 3 bases for V and 3 bases for J; bases not matched to a gene: 5. There are 16 residues in the CDR3. The CDR3 sequence is CASSWTGGNANEKLFF. The CDR3 DNA reads TGCGCCAGCAGCTGGACAGGGGGTAATGCTAATGAAAAACTGTTTTTT.

The V call is TRBV2, the J call TRBJ2-1; 7 bases agree with TRBD2. The CDR3 loop spans 14 amino acids. V trimming: 4 bases; J trimming: 8 bases; junction bases outside the gene matches: 8. The germline V gene encodes CDR1 SNHLY and CDR2 FYNNEI. The CDR3 nucleotides are TGTGCCAGCAGTGGACTAGCCGAAGGGTATGAGCAGTTCTTC. Its protein is CASSGLAEGYEQFF.

The chain combines TRBV20-1 with TRBJ1-1; D not certain. Germline V gene sequence: CDR1 DFQATT, CDR2 SNEGSKA (reference sequence). This CDR3 has 14 amino acids. The V end lost 0 bases, the J end lost 2 bases, and 10 bases lay between the germline ends. The CDR3 DNA sequence: TGCAGTGCTAGAGACCTCACAGTAAACACTGAAGCTTTCTTT. It yields the protein CSARDLTVNTEAFF.

The chain joins TRBV6-1 to TRBJ2-1; 11 bases align to TRBD2. Germline V lookup: CDR1 MNHNS, CDR2 SASEGT. V was pared by 4 bases and J by 4 bases, with 6 bases of the junction left unmatched. The CDR3 contains 16 residues. Here the CDR3 reads CASSGGGLAAYNEQFF. DNA for the CDR3: TGTGCCAGCAGTGGGGGGGGACTAGCGGCTTACAATGAGCAGTTCTTC.

The chain uses TRBV11-1 and TRBJ2-5; TRBD2 might be the D (5 bases). The CDR3 runs 13 residues. The germline CDR1 and CDR2 sequences are SGHAT and FQDESV (reference sequence). Trimming took off 11 bases at V and 1 base at J, with 14 bases between the two ends. The CDR3 DNA sequence: TGTGCCGGATCCGGAGAGGGCCAAGAGACCCAGTACTTC. Translated: CAGSGEGQETQYF.

The chain links TRBV2 to TRBJ1-2; D is possibly TRBD1 (5 bases). There are 15 residues in the CDR3. V lost 7 bases and J 6 bases, leaving 21 bases between the germline ends. Per germline, CDR1 SNHLY and CDR2 FYNNEI. The CDR3 sequence is CASNDLGTPRDGYTF. The CDR3 nucleotides read TGTGCCAGCAACGACCTGGGGACGCCTAGGGATGGCTACACCTTC.

This rearrangement joins TRBV4-3 to TRBJ1-1; D is perhaps TRBD1 (6 bases). The CDR3 is 16 residues long. V dropped 4 bases and J dropped 0 bases, with 15 bases sitting between them. Germline V gene lookup returns CDR1 LGHNA and CDR2 YSLEER. The CDR3 sequence: CASSRAPGTLNTEAFF. Here the CDR3 DNA reads TGCGCCAGCAGCCGCGCGCCCGGGACACTGAACACTGAAGCTTTCTTT.

Note on this clonotype: Its ends do not fully match the called genes, so a read error is possible. The V gene is TRBV9, the J gene TRBJ2-7; TRBD1 matches 7 bases. The germline gives CDR1 SGDLS, CDR2 YYNGEE. CDR3 length: 15 amino acids. The CDR3 DNA is TGTGCCAGCAGGGTAGGGGGCGACTTATCCTACGAGCAGTACTTC. Protein: CASRVGGDLSYEQYF.

The table lists this clonotype with a count of one. The rearrangement uses TRBV28 and TRBJ1-1; no clear D. V was pared by 2 bases and J by 8 bases, with 6 bases between. Germline loops: CDR1 MDHEN, CDR2 SYDVKM. The CDR3 totals 11 residues. The chain's CDR3 is CASSLRNEAFF. As DNA, the CDR3 is TGTGCCAGCAGTTTACGCAACGAAGCTTTCTTT. The complete variable domain, with remaining parts taken from reference TRBV28 and TRBJ1-1, reads DVKVTQSSRYLVKRTGEKVFLECVQDMDHENMFWYRQDPGLGLRLIYFSYDVKMKEKGDIPEGYSVSREKKERFSLILESASTNQTSMYLCASSLRNEAFFGQGTRLTVV.